This T cell receptor (beta chain) appears in the sequencing data of a study of CD4+ T cells in melanoma. Study-wide findings and caveats: A reported correlation linked neoantigen-specific CD4+ T cells to CD8+, macrophage and B cell function. Reportedly, melanoma neoantigen-specific CD4+ T cells showed varied differentiation states.

To note about this clone: Its matching antigen is unknown.

Trimming removed 6 bases at V and 5 bases at J, with 25 bases between. The CDR3 loop spans 16 amino acids. Germline lookup yields CDR1 SQVTM and CDR2 ANQGSEA. Profiled with immunoSEQ multiplex PCR; TCRdb holds only in-frame clones, not every one. The sample holds about 5,000 clones, 64% seen once. The sample taken for sequencing was cells from a culture (not recorded whether cultured in vitro). The receptor was isolated from a human donor with melanoma. V is TRBV29-1 and J is TRBJ1-2; D is unclear. Here the CDR3 reads CSVSSEMGVSRYGYTF. The CDR3 nucleotides are TGCAGCGTAAGCAGCGAAATGGGAGTCTCTAGGTATGGCTACACCTTC.